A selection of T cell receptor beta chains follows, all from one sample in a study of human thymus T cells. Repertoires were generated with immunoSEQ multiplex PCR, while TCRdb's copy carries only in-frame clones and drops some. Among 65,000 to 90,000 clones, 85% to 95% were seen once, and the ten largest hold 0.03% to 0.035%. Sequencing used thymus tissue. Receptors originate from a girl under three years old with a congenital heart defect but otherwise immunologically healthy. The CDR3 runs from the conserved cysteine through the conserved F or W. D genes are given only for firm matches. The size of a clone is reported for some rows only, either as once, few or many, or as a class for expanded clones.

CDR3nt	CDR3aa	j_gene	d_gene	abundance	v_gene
TGTGCCAGCAGAACCGGGACTAGCGGCCGAATGTCGGATACGCAGTATTTT	CASRTGTSGRMSDTQYF	TRBJ2-3	TRBD2	.	TRBV27
TGTGCCAGCAGTCCCCAGCGGGAGGGGCGCAATGAGCAGTTCTTC	CASSPQREGRNEQFF	TRBJ2-1	TRBD2	.	TRBV6-5
TGTGCCAGCAGCTCTCCCCCCGGGCCCGCCTATGGCTACACCTTC	CASSSPPGPAYGYTF	TRBJ1-2	.	once	TRBV6-5
TGTGCCAGCAGCTTAGAGGAGCTAGCGGGAGTCATCCATGAGCAGTTCTTC	CASSLEELAGVIHEQFF	TRBJ2-1	TRBD2	.	TRBV7-9
TGTGCCAGCAGCTTACTGGGGGCGGGGTACAATGAGCAGTTCTTC	CASSLLGAGYNEQFF	TRBJ2-1	.	.	TRBV7-9
TGTGCCAGCAGTTTGGTACAGTGGGAGACCCAGTACTTC	CASSLVQWETQYF	TRBJ2-5	.	.	TRBV28
TGTGCCAGCTCACAGGACTCAGATCCAGGTTTTAACAATGAGCAGTTCTTC	CASSQDSDPGFNNEQFF	TRBJ2-1	.	.	TRBV18
TGTGCCAGTAGTATAAGTCCCGGGACGACTAACTATGGCTACACCTTC	CASSISPGTTNYGYTF	TRBJ1-2	.	.	TRBV19
TGTGCCACCCGGTTTCCTAGCGGGAGGGCGGGAATTAGGGAGCAGTACTTC	CATRFPSGRAGIREQYF	TRBJ2-7	TRBD2	.	TRBV28
TGTGCCAGCAGTTCTTCAAACCCCCCGGGACAGGGGGCCCCCAGGGGCTACACCTTC	CASSSSNPPGQGAPRGYTF	TRBJ1-2	TRBD1	.	TRBV28
TGTGCCAGCAGCTTGGAGGGCTCCTCAATCTCCTACGAGCAGTACTTC	CASSLEGSSISYEQYF	TRBJ2-7	.	.	TRBV5-4
TGTGCCAGCAGCGCGATGACAGGGTGGAATGAAAAACTGTTTTTT	CASSAMTGWNEKLFF	TRBJ1-4	TRBD1	.	TRBV7-9
TGTGCCAGCAGCCCTTGGGTCCAAGAGACCCAGTACTTC	CASSPWVQETQYF	TRBJ2-5	.	.	TRBV21-1
TGTGCCAGTACCCCGACTAGCGGGAGATCAGAGACCCAGTACTTC	CASTPTSGRSETQYF	TRBJ2-5	TRBD2	.	TRBV19
TGCGCCAGCAGCCCCAGACCGTCCTACGAGCAGTACTTC	CASSPRPSYEQYF	TRBJ2-7	.	.	TRBV5-1
TGTGCCACCGGGACAGGGCGGGAAAAACTGTTTTTT	CATGTGREKLFF	TRBJ1-4	TRBD1	.	TRBV11-2
TGTGCCATCAGTGAGTCCAGGGGGGACTGCCCCTACGAGCAGTACTTC	CAISESRGDCPYEQYF	TRBJ2-7	.	.	TRBV10-3
TGTGCCAGCAGCCTCGTGACTAGCGGGAGCACAGATACGCAGTATTTT	CASSLVTSGSTDTQYF	TRBJ2-3	TRBD2	.	TRBV7-9
TGTGCCAGCAGCAAAGGGGGACAGGTATTCAACACCATATATTTT	CASSKGGQVFNTIYF	TRBJ1-3	.	.	TRBV21-1
TGTGCCAGCAGCTCGCGGTGGGATGAGCAGTTCTTC	CASSSRWDEQFF	TRBJ2-1	.	.	TRBV7-9
TGTGCCAGCAGTGACGGGAGAACGGCAAGCATCAGTTATAGCAATCAGCCCCAGCATTTT	CASSDGRTASISYSNQPQHF	TRBJ1-5	.	.	TRBV2
TGTGCCAGCAGTCTAAAGAGTGGCCAAGAGACCCAGTACTTC	CASSLKSGQETQYF	TRBJ2-5	.	.	TRBV25-1
TGTGCCAGCAGCTCTAGGAGCGGGTACAATGAGCAGTTCTTC	CASSSRSGYNEQFF	TRBJ2-1	.	.	TRBV7-6
TGTGCCACTAACCACGCACCACGGAGTAGGGGGCGTGAGGGGCCCACAGATACGCAGTATTTT	CATNHAPRSRGREGPTDTQYF	TRBJ2-3	TRBD1	.	TRBV15
TGTGCCAGCAGTCCCCCTCCCCCCCAGTCCTACGAGCAGTACTTC	CASSPPPPQSYEQYF	TRBJ2-7	.	once	TRBV28
TGTGCCAGCAGTACAGAAAACGGGGGACCGAACACTGAAGCTTTCTTT	CASSTENGGPNTEAFF	TRBJ1-1	.	.	TRBV27
TGTGCCAGCAGTCCCCGTAACTTCTTAGCGGGATGTCTCAACGAGCAGTACTTC	CASSPRNFLAGCLNEQYF	TRBJ2-7	TRBD2	.	TRBV28
TGTGCCTGGAAAAACAGGTATGGTGAAAAACTGTTTTTT	CAWKNRYGEKLFF	TRBJ1-4	.	.	TRBV30
TGCAGCGTCGACCAGGAAGGGGACGGGCCCTGGGTTTCGCAGTATTTT	CSVDQEGDGPWVSQYF	TRBJ2-3	.	.	TRBV29-1
TGTGCCAGCAGTGAAACCCACCGACAGGGGAGATATGGCTACACCTTC	CASSETHRQGRYGYTF	TRBJ1-2	TRBD1	.	TRBV6-1
TGTGCCAGCAGCTCAGAAGGACAGGGCACGAACACCGGGGAGCTGTTTTTT	CASSSEGQGTNTGELFF	TRBJ2-2	TRBD1	.	TRBV7-7
TGTGCCAGCAGTTTAATGGCGGGACAGGGGCCCAATCAGCCCCAGCATTTT	CASSLMAGQGPNQPQHF	TRBJ1-5	TRBD1	.	TRBV27
TGTGCCAGCCGCCACCGGGACCCGGGGGGCGCTGGGGCCAACGTCCTGACTTTC	CASRHRDPGGAGANVLTF	TRBJ2-6	.	.	TRBV7-8
TGTGCCAGCAGCTTAGTTGCCGCCTACGGGGGGACCGATGAGCAGTTCTTC	CASSLVAAYGGTDEQFF	TRBJ2-1	TRBD2	.	TRBV7-4
TGTGCCAGCAGCCAAGGGGGACTAGCGGGAGCAGAGACCCAGTACTTC	CASSQGGLAGAETQYF	TRBJ2-5	TRBD2	.	TRBV14
TGTGCCAGCAGAGCAAAAAGGGCCCCCAGGGGCTTCAGCAATCAGCCCCAGCATTTT	CASRAKRAPRGFSNQPQHF	TRBJ1-5	.	once	TRBV27
TGTGCCAGCAGTGGGGACAGGCAGGCCACTGGGGCCAACGTCCTGACTTTC	CASSGDRQATGANVLTF	TRBJ2-6	TRBD1	.	TRBV25-1
TGTGCCAGCAGTGAAGGAGATGGGACAGCTGGAAACACCATATATTTT	CASSEGDGTAGNTIYF	TRBJ1-3	TRBD1	once	TRBV6-1
TGTGCCAGCAGGCAACGGGGGCCAACAGGGTCTGAAGAAAAACTGTTTTTT	CASRQRGPTGSEEKLFF	TRBJ1-4	.	.	TRBV27
TGCGCCAGCTTTTGGGAGGGCCAGATGGGAAACCAAGAGACCCAGTACTTC	CASFWEGQMGNQETQYF	TRBJ2-5	TRBD2	.	TRBV10-2
TGTGCCAGCAGCCACAATGCATACGAGCAGTACTTC	CASSHNAYEQYF	TRBJ2-7	.	once	TRBV7-9
TGTGCCAGCAGGACCGGGACAGGGAGTTACGAGCAGTACTTC	CASRTGTGSYEQYF	TRBJ2-7	TRBD1	.	TRBV6-5
TGCGCCAGCAGCCCGGGCCTCAGCCACGAGCAGTACTTC	CASSPGLSHEQYF	TRBJ2-7	.	once	TRBV5-1
TGTGCCAGTAGTTACGAGGCAGAACGCTACACCTTC	CASSYEAERYTF	TRBJ1-2	.	.	TRBV6-5
TGTGCCAGCAGCTTGGGGCGGGAGGTCCCGGAGGACATTCAGTACTTC	CASSLGREVPEDIQYF	TRBJ2-4	TRBD2	.	TRBV7-9
TGTGCCAGCAGCGTAATCGACAGTCGGAACACTGAAGCTTTCTTT	CASSVIDSRNTEAFF	TRBJ1-1	.	.	TRBV9
TGTGCCAGCAGCTTAAGCGGCAGCTACTCCTACGAGCAGTACTTC	CASSLSGSYSYEQYF	TRBJ2-7	.	.	TRBV7-2
TGTGCCATCAGTGAGTCGAGAGGGCTAGCGGGAGATGATGAGACCCAGTACTTC	CAISESRGLAGDDETQYF	TRBJ2-5	TRBD2	.	TRBV10-3
TGCGCCAGCAGCTTAGACAGGGGTAAATCTCAGCCCCAGCATTTT	CASSLDRGKSQPQHF	TRBJ1-5	TRBD1	.	TRBV5-1
TGTGCCAGCAGTTATAAGGAGGGCTCCCCTAGCTATGGCTACACCTTC	CASSYKEGSPSYGYTF	TRBJ1-2	.	.	TRBV6-6
TGTGCCAGCAGTTCCCCGCCACTGCTATGGTTCACCTTC	CASSSPPLLWFTF	TRBJ1-2	.	.	TRBV28
TGTGCCAGCAGCGTGAGGCCAACGAACACTGAAGCTTTCTTT	CASSVRPTNTEAFF	TRBJ1-1	.	.	TRBV9